These 15 T cell receptor beta chains came from one sample sequenced in a study of cytomegalovirus exposure and HLA in healthy donors. Primers included in the PCR were 60 Vbeta and 13 Jbeta primers. Generated by immunoSEQ multiplex PCR, the TCRdb table keeps only in-frame clones and is missing some. This table holds about 160,000 clones, 68% found once. Sequenced sample: PBMCs. The receptor set was obtained from a man aged 50 to 60 in good health and CMV-seronegative.

CDR3 region: CASSIGQIGNQPQHF. The CDR3 DNA follows: TGTGCCAGTAGTATAGGACAAATCGGAAATCAGCCCCAGCATTTT. This sequence joins TRBV19 and TRBJ1-5; no firm D call. The CDR3 is 15 residues long. Germline values: CDR1 LNHDA, CDR2 SQIVND (reference sequence). V lost 1 base and J 4 bases, leaving 11 bases between the germline ends.

V usage is TRBV19 and J usage is TRBJ2-3, with 7 positions matching TRBD2. J gave up 6 bases and V 8 bases, and 5 bases lay outside the gene matches. The CDR3 has 12 residues. Germline V gene lookup returns CDR1 LNHDA and CDR2 SQIVND (reference sequence). Here the CDR3 DNA reads TGTGCCAGTTGGGGGGGGTGGGATACGCAGTATTTT. Translating gives CASWGGWDTQYF.

The chain combines TRBV7-2 with TRBJ1-5; a possible D gene is TRBD1 (6 bases). Germline V gives CDR1 SGHTA, CDR2 FQGNSA. This CDR3 contains 15 residues. V lost 6 bases and J 1 base, leaving 13 bases between the germline ends. The CDR3 DNA is TGTGCCAGCAGACTAACGGGGGGCAGCAATCAGCCCCAGCATTTT. Translation gives CASRLTGGSNQPQHF. The complete variable domain, with remaining parts taken from reference TRBV7-2 and TRBJ1-5, reads GAGVSQSPSNKVTEKGKDVELRCDPISGHTALYWYRQSLGQGLEFLIYFQGNSAPDKSGLPSDRFSAERTGGSVSTLTIQRTQQEDSAVYLCASRLTGGSNQPQHFGDGTRLSIL.

V gene TRBV9 combines with J gene TRBJ1-1; D not certain. Deletions cut 0 bases from V and 8 bases from J, with 14 bases between. Germline CDR1 and CDR2: SGDLS and YYNGEE. The CDR3 runs 14 residues. CDR3 sequence reads: CASSVGAGSMEAFF. CDR3 nucleotide sequence: TGTGCCAGCAGCGTAGGGGCAGGCTCAATGGAAGCTTTCTTT.

The CDR3: CASSFNRGENNSPLHF. The CDR3 DNA reads TGTGCCAGCAGTTTTAATCGGGGAGAGAATAATTCACCCCTCCACTTT. This chain connects TRBV27 to TRBJ1-6, with unresolved D. With 3 bases removed from V and 5 bases from J, the gap between germline ends came to 14 bases. CDR3 size: 16 residues. Germline V lookup: CDR1 MNHEY, CDR2 SMNVEV (reference sequence).

The genes are TRBV6-5 and TRBJ1-1; D might be TRBD1 (5 bases). The CDR3 length is 15 residues. Germline CDR1 MNHEY, CDR2 SVGAGI. Deletions cut 2 bases from V and 1 base from J, with 11 bases between. CDR3 nucleotides: TGTGCCAGCAGTTACGGGGGGTTGGGGAACACTGAAGCTTTCTTT. This translates into CASSYGGLGNTEAFF.

CDR3 protein: CSARRQETQYF. DNA for the CDR3: TGCAGTGCTAGGCGTCAAGAGACCCAGTACTTC. The chain links TRBV20-1 to TRBJ2-5; D is ambiguous. The CDR3 runs 11 residues. V gave up 3 bases and J gave up 2 bases, with 4 bases separating them. The germline CDR1 and CDR2 sequences are DFQATT and SNEGSKA (reference sequence).

J is TRBJ2-2 and V is TRBV28; perhaps TRBD2 as D (6 bases). The germline gives CDR1 MDHEN, CDR2 SYDVKM. The CDR3 has 16 residues. V shed 6 bases and J shed 1 base, with 15 bases lying between them. For the CDR3, the DNA is TGTGCCAGCAGACCCTCCGGGACTGTGAACACCGGGGAGCTGTTTTTT. Its protein product is CASRPSGTVNTGELFF. The entire variable domain, with the rest obtained from reference TRBV28 and TRBJ2-2, is as follows: DVKVTQSSRYLVKRTGEKVFLECVQDMDHENMFWYRQDPGLGLRLIYFSYDVKMKEKGDIPEGYSVSREKKERFSLILESASTNQTSMYLCASRPSGTVNTGELFFGEGSRLTVL.

The V gene is TRBV7-2, the J gene TRBJ1-1; TRBD1 matches 7 bases. The V gene end was trimmed by 1 base and the J gene end by 6 bases; junction bases not matched to a gene: 5. The V gene's germline CDR1 is SGHTA and CDR2 FQGNSA. The CDR3 covers 14 residues. The CDR3 coding sequence is TGTGCCAGCAGCTTAGGGTACGGACAGGCTGAAGCTTTCTTT. Its translation is CASSLGYGQAEAFF.

This chain joins TRBV5-1 and TRBJ1-1, with D possibly TRBD1 on 6 matching bases. The CDR3 runs 15 residues. In germline, CDR1 is SGHRS, CDR2 YFSETQ. V dropped 0 bases and J dropped 0 bases, with 9 bases sitting between them. CDR3 in amino acids: CASSLERGLNTEAFF. The CDR3 nucleotides are TGCGCCAGCAGCTTGGAGCGGGGGCTGAACACTGAAGCTTTCTTT.

This clone was counted between two and nine times. The V call is TRBV5-4, the J call TRBJ1-1; no definite D call. The germline V gene encodes CDR1 SGHNT and CDR2 YYREEE (reference sequence). Trimming pared 1 base from V and 3 bases from J, leaving 13 bases between. CDR3 length equals 15 residues. The CDR3 protein is CASSLIAGSDTEAFF. The DNA of the CDR3 is TGTGCCAGCAGCTTGATCGCGGGGTCAGACACTGAAGCTTTCTTT.

The rearrangement uses TRBV5-4 and TRBJ1-2, with 7 bases aligning to TRBD1. Germline values: CDR1 SGHNT, CDR2 YYREEE (reference sequence). This CDR3 has 13 residues. Germline trimming cut 4 bases from V and 2 bases from J; bases unmatched to any gene: 2. CDR3 sequence (DNA): TGTGCCAGCAGCGAGGACAGGAACTATGGCTACACCTTC. Translation gives CASSEDRNYGYTF. Filled out from reference TRBV5-4 and TRBJ1-2, the complete variable domain reads ETGVTQSPTHLIKTRGQQVTLRCSSQSGHNTVSWYQQALGQGPQFIFQYYREEENGRGNFPPRFSGLQFPNYSSELNVNALELDDSALYLCASSEDRNYGYTFGSGTRLTVV.

This clone was detected only once. V is TRBV28 and J is TRBJ2-3; TRBD2 matches 9 bases. CDR3 length: 17 amino acids. With 6 bases clipped from V and 4 bases from J, the junction kept 14 bases outside the gene matches. CDR1 and CDR2 from the germline V gene are MDHEN and SYDVKM. This CDR3 reads CASSQPPGGGEADTQYF. CDR3 bases: TGTGCCAGCAGCCAGCCACCTGGCGGGGGGGAGGCAGATACGCAGTATTTT.

The chain has TRBV28 and TRBJ1-2, with 9 bases matching TRBD1. This CDR3 region has 17 residues. CDR1 is MDHEN and CDR2 is SYDVKM in the germline V gene. The junction had 10 bases not matched to a gene; V was cut back by 3 bases and J by 2 bases. The CDR3 protein is CASSFSRTGASNYGYTF. The CDR3 nucleotides are TGTGCCAGCAGTTTTTCCCGGACAGGGGCGTCGAACTATGGCTACACCTTC.

The chain uses TRBV7-9 and TRBJ1-4; D unresolved. The length of the CDR3 is 15 residues. Trimming shortened V by 4 bases and J by 4 bases, and 13 bases separated the two germline ends. Germline CDR1 reads SEHNR; CDR2 reads FQNEAQ (reference sequence). The CDR3 reads CASSSFGVGNEKLFF. The DNA of the CDR3 is TGTGCCAGCAGCTCGTTCGGGGTGGGTAATGAAAAACTGTTTTTT.